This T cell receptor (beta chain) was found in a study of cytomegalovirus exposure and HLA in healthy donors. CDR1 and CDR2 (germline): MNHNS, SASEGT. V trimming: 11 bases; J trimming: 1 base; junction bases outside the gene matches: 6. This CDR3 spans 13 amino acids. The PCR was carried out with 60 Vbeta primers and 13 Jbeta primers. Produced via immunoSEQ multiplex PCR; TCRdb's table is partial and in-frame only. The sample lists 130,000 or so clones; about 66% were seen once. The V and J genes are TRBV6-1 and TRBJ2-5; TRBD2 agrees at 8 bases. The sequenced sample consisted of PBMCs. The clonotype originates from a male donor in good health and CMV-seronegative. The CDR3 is CASKTSGQETQYF. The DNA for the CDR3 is TGTGCCTCCAAAACTAGCGGCCAAGAGACCCAGTACTTC.